What follows are 22 T cell receptor beta chains derived from one specimen sequenced in a study of radiation and T cells in renal cell carcinoma. Time point described: blood 2 weeks post-SBRT. As to treatment: 15 Gy SBRT to primary tumor, nephrectomy 4 weeks later. Profiling relied on immunoSEQ multiplex PCR, and the TCRdb table lists in-frame clones only, not all of them. The profile shows some 120,000 clones, about 81% of them singletons. Sample: blood, taken from a patient whose treatment included radiotherapy and nephrectomy. These receptors were collected from an older woman with renal cell carcinoma.

The chain carries TRBV4-2 and TRBJ1-4; D is possibly TRBD1 (5 bases). V gave up 6 bases and J gave up 5 bases, with 13 bases separating them. There are 14 residues in the CDR3. The V gene's germline CDR1 is LGHNA and CDR2 YNFKEQ. The CDR3 region is CASRRGEVNEKLFF. In DNA form, the CDR3 reads TGTGCCAGCAGACGGGGGGAAGTAAATGAAAAACTGTTTTTT.

V usage is TRBV5-4 and J usage is TRBJ1-3; TRBD1 might be the D (6 bases). CDR1 SGHNT and CDR2 YYREEE come from the germline V gene (reference sequence). CDR3 length equals 14 residues. V lost 4 bases to trimming and J lost 4 bases, with 12 bases between them. CDR3 region: CASSQTGTGNTIYF. As DNA, the CDR3 is TGTGCCAGCAGCCAAACAGGGACAGGAAACACCATATATTTT.

The J gene is TRBJ2-7, the V gene TRBV25-1; D ambiguous. The CDR3 has 11 amino acids. Germline-derived CDR1 and CDR2 are MGHDK and SYGVNS. V lost 3 bases to trimming and J lost 4 bases, with 4 bases between them. Here the CDR3 reads CASSDAYEQYF. The CDR3 DNA is TGTGCCAGCAGTGACGCTTACGAGCAGTACTTC.

The J gene is TRBJ1-1, the V gene TRBV9, with D hard to call. Germline-derived CDR1 and CDR2 are SGDLS and YYNGEE. V was trimmed by 1 base and J by 5 bases, leaving 15 bases between them. The length of the CDR3 is 15 residues. As DNA, the CDR3 is TGTGCCAGCAGCGTATTCTCATCTCCGGGGACTGAAGCTTTCTTT. Protein: CASSVFSSPGTEAFF. The variable domain in full, with the rest retrieved from reference TRBV9 and TRBJ1-1, is DSGVTQTPKHLITATGQRVTLRCSPRSGDLSVYWYQQSLDQGLQFLIQYYNGEERAKGNILERFSAQQFPDLHSELNLSSLELGDSALYFCASSVFSSPGTEAFFGQGTRLTVV.

The gene calls are TRBV28 and TRBJ2-7; 10 bases map to TRBD1. The J segment lost 2 bases and the V segment lost 4 bases, leaving 8 bases of the junction unmatched. Germline loops: CDR1 MDHEN, CDR2 SYDVKM. This CDR3 has 16 amino acids. The CDR3 nucleotides are TGTGCCAGCAGTTCTCGCGGAGGACAGGGGGCCTACGAGCAGTACTTC. Translating gives CASSSRGGQGAYEQYF.

The V and J genes are TRBV19 and TRBJ1-1; TRBD1 matches 7 bases. V lost 2 bases to trimming and J lost 7 bases; unmatched junction nucleotides: 4. This CDR3 has 13 amino acids. Germline V gene sequence: CDR1 LNHDA, CDR2 SQIVND (reference sequence). The CDR3 nucleotides read TGTGCCAGTAGTATACAATACAGGGGTGAAGCTTTCTTT. Protein: CASSIQYRGEAFF.

This chain links TRBV19 with TRBJ2-1; TRBD2 aligns across 13 bases. After removal of 5 bases from V and 6 bases from J, the junction contained 4 bases not matched to a gene. This CDR3 has 15 amino acids. Germline CDR1 reads LNHDA; CDR2 reads SQIVND (reference sequence). CDR3 region: CASSRTSGGPNEQFF. CDR3 in DNA: TGTGCCAGTAGTCGGACTAGCGGGGGACCCAATGAGCAGTTCTTC.

The chain employs TRBV2 and TRBJ1-3, with D uncertain. CDR1 is SNHLY, CDR2 FYNNEI, per germline. The CDR3 has 14 amino acids. V gave up 1 base and J gave up 3 bases, with 7 bases separating them. The CDR3, as DNA: TGTGCCAGCAGTGAAGGAGGGATTGGAAACACCATATATTTT. It codes for CASSEGGIGNTIYF.

V usage is TRBV5-6 and J usage is TRBJ2-3; 9 bases match TRBD1. The V gene's germline CDR1 is SGHDT and CDR2 YYEEEE. This CDR3 contains 15 residues. Trimming removed 0 bases from V and 3 bases from J; junction bases left unmatched: 2. DNA of the CDR3: TGTGCCAGCAGCTTGGCCGGGACAGGGACAGATACGCAGTATTTT. It is translated as CASSLAGTGTDTQYF.

The gene calls are TRBV5-4 and TRBJ2-5; D may correspond to TRBD1 or TRBD2 (5 bases each). Between the trimmed V and J ends, which lost 0 bases and 1 base, there was a span of 13 bases. The CDR3 totals 16 residues. Germline CDR1 reads SGHNT; CDR2 reads YYREEE (reference sequence). CDR3 nucleotide sequence: TGTGCCAGCAGCTTGGATAAGGGACCCCCCCAAGAGACCCAGTACTTC. Translation gives CASSLDKGPPQETQYF.

This chain links TRBV19 with TRBJ1-4; TRBD1 aligns across 11 bases. CDR1 and CDR2 (germline): LNHDA, SQIVND (reference sequence). The CDR3 runs to 13 residues. The V gene end was trimmed by 9 bases and the J gene end by 11 bases; junction bases not matched to a gene: 8. As DNA, the CDR3 is TGTGCCAGCGCCCTTAGGGACAGGGGGAAACTGTTTTTT. Encoded protein: CASALRDRGKLFF.

The chain combines TRBV19 with TRBJ2-2; no clear D. V lost 0 bases and J lost 5, with 7 bases in between. Germline CDR1 and CDR2: LNHDA and SQIVND (reference sequence). This CDR3 spans 14 amino acids. The CDR3 protein is CASSIEAGTGELFF. The CDR3 nucleotides are TGTGCCAGTAGTATAGAGGCAGGTACCGGGGAGCTGTTTTTT.

The gene calls are TRBV14 and TRBJ2-1, with D unresolved. CDR3 length: 16 amino acids. V was clipped by 0 bases and J by 2 bases, with 11 bases between them. Germline-derived CDR1 and CDR2 are SGHDN and FVKESK. CDR3 nucleotides: TGTGCCAGCAGCCAAGATGTGGGTCTTACCTACAATGAGCAGTTCTTC. It encodes CASSQDVGLTYNEQFF.

The chain has TRBV10-3 and TRBJ2-3; D call uncertain. Germline V CDR1 and CDR2: ENHRY, SYGVKD. The CDR3 totals 11 residues. V lost 6 bases and J lost 1, with 2 bases in between. This CDR3 is CAISRTDTQYF. For the CDR3, the DNA is TGTGCCATCAGCCGCACAGATACGCAGTATTTT.

CDR3 in DNA: TGTGCCAGTAGTCCCAGGAGCGGAAAAGAGACCCAGTACTTC. Protein sequence: CASSPRSGKETQYF. The chain carries TRBV19 and TRBJ2-5; D is possibly TRBD2 (5 bases). Germline CDR1 is LNHDA and CDR2 is SQIVND (reference sequence). This CDR3 contains 14 residues. Trimming took off 5 bases at V and 3 bases at J, with 13 bases between the two ends.

This chain joins TRBV5-6 and TRBJ1-4; D gene ambiguous. Trimming took 1 base from V and 4 from J, leaving 11 bases between them. Germline CDR1 and CDR2: SGHDT and YYEEEE. CDR3 length: 15 amino acids. The CDR3 is CASSLHGRFNEKLFF. The CDR3 DNA sequence: TGTGCCAGCAGCTTGCATGGGCGGTTTAATGAAAAACTGTTTTTT.

Details on this clone: An end of the junction does not agree with germline; a read error may underlie this. At the DNA level, this CDR3 is encoded by other sequences in the same sample as well. This sequence joins TRBV7-2 and TRBJ1-2, with a weak D call TRBD1 (5 bases). Looked up from germline, CDR1 is SGHTA and CDR2 is FQGNSA. The CDR3 totals 12 residues. CDR3 sequence reads: CASSATEYGYTF. CDR3 DNA: TGCGCCAGCAGCGCGACAGAGTATGGCTACACCTTC.

This clone occurred once. The chain combines TRBV7-9 with TRBJ2-7, with 11 bases matching TRBD1. Germline CDR1 is SEHNR and CDR2 is FQNEAQ (reference sequence). CDR3 length: 14 residues. The J segment lost 2 bases and the V segment lost 5 bases, leaving 2 bases of the junction unmatched. The CDR3 loop reads CASSRDRGAYEQYF. Here the CDR3 DNA reads TGTGCCAGCAGCCGGGACAGGGGGGCCTACGAGCAGTACTTC.

This chain uses TRBV7-9 with TRBJ2-3, with a tentative D call TRBD2 (5 bases). Per germline, CDR1 SEHNR and CDR2 FQNEAQ (reference sequence). The germline V and J ends were trimmed by 2 bases and 4 bases, with 10 bases remaining between them. The CDR3 covers 14 residues. For the CDR3, the DNA is TGTGCCAGCAGCTTAACTGGAGGCGCAGATACGCAGTATTTT. This gives the protein CASSLTGGADTQYF.

The chain uses TRBV4-3 and TRBJ2-2; the D gene is possibly TRBD2 (5 bases). Germline V gene data show CDR1 as LGHNA and CDR2 as YSLEER. This CDR3 comprises 15 residues. V was shortened by 3 bases and J by 3 bases, with 11 bases between the two germline ends. CDR3 sequence reads: CASSQASLDTGELFF. The CDR3 coding sequence is TGCGCCAGCAGCCAGGCTTCACTAGACACCGGGGAGCTGTTTTTT.

The genes are TRBV2 and TRBJ1-4; D is unclear. The CDR3 length is 11 residues. Trimming stripped 4 bases from V and 7 bases from J, with 4 bases between. Germline values: CDR1 SNHLY, CDR2 FYNNEI. CDR3 in amino acids: CASSGGEKLFF. The CDR3 nucleotides read TGTGCCAGCAGTGGGGGTGAAAAACTGTTTTTT.

This clone showed up just a few times. The rearrangement links TRBV7-9 to TRBJ1-1; TRBD1 matches at 8 bases. There are 13 residues in the CDR3. Losses at the gene ends were 1 base for V and 9 bases for J; bases not matched to a gene: 4. Germline V gives CDR1 SEHNR, CDR2 FQNEAQ (reference sequence). For the CDR3, the DNA is TGTGCCAGCAGCTTAGATGGACAGGGACAAGCTTTCTTT. Protein: CASSLDGQGQAFF.